This TCR beta chain derives from a study of cytomegalovirus exposure and HLA in healthy donors (dated by TCRdb to the late 2010s). In terms of the full investigation: An earlier analysis of about 530 of the donors reported about 280 Gb of sequence data and 100 million to 120 million unique TCR beta sequences obtained from about 179 million T cells. Around 300 gigabases of sequencing data and approximately 84 million unique TCR sequences were included in an early release covering roughly 700 HLA-typed donors. The genetic ancestry cluster associated with self-reported Caucasian donors included roughly 84% of the approximately 430 genotyped donors. The study aimed to test whether cataloging public T cell receptors could reveal signatures of past pathogen exposure. The T cell repertoires of some 700 subjects were profiled by immunosequencing and related to cytomegalovirus serostatus. A separate validation cohort of roughly 130 different subjects was used in addition to the 666-subject first cohort. To predict cytomegalovirus infection status, the study brought together high-throughput TCR immunosequencing, statistical association of individual TCRs with disease status, and machine learning. A later analysis re-examined previously published TCR beta repertoires from around 670 donors and added high-resolution HLA genotyping to investigate patterns of TCR occurrence. The later analysis used no new phenotypic data to find candidate immune exposures, relying instead on TCR beta sequences and their occurrence across donors. An earlier analysis of several hundred of the donors used high-throughput TCR beta sequencing to judge whether each TCR beta V gene segment behaved as functional or pseudogenic. Donor age, sex, ethnicity and CMV serostatus were compiled together with the repertoire data. In a later genetic analysis, genome-wide SNP genotypes for about 55% of the roughly 700 donors were used, and that subset was treated as a discovery cohort. Every repertoire in the discovery cohort had been generated on one and the same sequencing platform. Both class I and class II loci were covered by HLA typing, at four-digit resolution. Typing coverage varied by locus: roughly 620-630 donors for A, B, C, DRB1 and DQB1; approximately 500 for DQA1; more than 600 for DPA1; 450 to 480 for DPB1. Four or five DR-DQ haplotypes were handled as single units for association and clustering because linkage in the cohort was strong. On average, about 240,000 unique TCR beta nucleotide sequences were sequenced per donor among several hundred genotyped donors of the cohort, with approximately 18% of those sequences being non-productive.

In total, approximately 610 healthy bone marrow donors made up the cohort. At the time of sampling, every cohort member was nominally healthy, though immune exposures that went unrecorded were likely present. The donor tested CMV seropositive, placing the donor among the 289 seropositive members of the cohort. A peripheral blood sample was provided by each donor, and peripheral blood mononuclear cells were used for TCR beta sequencing. The Qiagen DNeasy Blood Extraction Kit was used to extract genomic DNA from the blood cell samples. Via the germline V gene, CDR1 is MNHEY and CDR2 SVGAGI. Its CDR3 holds 15 amino acids, cysteine through phenylalanine. The CDR3 DNA has 45 bases and is translated from base 1. Trimming removed 0 bases from V and 10 bases from J, leaving 16 bases between the germline ends. Library preparation used the immunoSEQ multiplex PCR assay. The multiplex PCR relied on a mix of 60 forward primers for TCR Vbeta segments and 13 reverse primers for TCR Jbeta segments. A multiplex PCR assay on genomic DNA amplified the CDR3 region of rearranged TCR beta genes. Amplified TCR beta libraries were sequenced as 87-base-pair reads on the Illumina HiSeq System. On the study's bioinformatics: A later analysis tallied 75 million to 95 million unique TCR beta chains across the 640 or so repertoires, and 10 million to 11 million of those chains were shared by two or more donors. Raw reads were error-corrected and collapsed into unique sequences with a nearest-neighbor algorithm that merged closely related sequences to remove PCR and sequencing errors. V, D and J gene segments were assigned by aligning CDR3 sequences to IMGT reference sequences. Each retained sequence needed at least a six-nucleotide match to both a V gene segment and a J gene segment. A rearrangement counted as productive if the CDR3 had no stop codons and remained in frame with V and J, and every other rearrangement counted as non-productive. CDR3 was defined by IMGT convention, running from the second conserved V-encoded cysteine to the conserved J-encoded phenylalanine. The earlier analysis of roughly 590 of the donors excluded sequences that lacked an unambiguous match to a single V gene segment. An earlier analysis of approximately 590 of the donors classified V segments as functional when productive rearrangements were above 56.7% and as segregating when the standard deviation between donors was above 5%. A statistical classification framework was built for diagnosing cytomegalovirus status from the catalog of TCR beta chain sequences. A later analysis assigned V and J genes by comparing TCR nucleotide sequences with IMGT/GENE-DB human TR gene sequences. A later analysis assigned CDR3 sequences and most-parsimonious VDJ recombination scenarios with the TCRdist pipeline. In a later analysis, every TCR beta chain was defined by the combination of its CDR3 amino acid sequence and its V-gene family, and reads without a unique V-gene family were dropped. As a way to deal with suspected cross-contamination and a sequencing artifact, a later analysis dropped 450 to 600 nucleotide sequences that were highly shared and had low generation probability. In a later analysis, a clonal expansion index was calculated for each public chain from normalized within-repertoire ranks of inferred template counts. In a later analysis, generation probabilities were computed using a VDJ recombination model fitted to out-of-frame rearrangements, and the results were checked against IGoR. Hypergeometric tests were used in a later analysis to score TCR-TCR, TCR-HLA and TCR-CMV co-occurrence, with a repertoire-size bias correction applied to the TCR pairs. False discovery rates were estimated in a later analysis by permuting HLA or CMV assignments 20 times. A later analysis grouped co-occurring TCRs with DBSCAN, adding TCRdist sequence similarity when clustering within HLA-allele-positive subsets. Co-occurrence clustering excluded repertoires with fewer than 30,000 or more than 120,000 public chains, plus five with anomalous nucleotide sharing. The table comes from immuneACCESS by way of TCRdb, which keeps in-frame sequences with V and J called. Part of the clones is missing from these tables; in studies checked, under half for an unresolved V gene and the rest for unknown reasons. V and J calls and clone size are given by that table; D and trimming were obtained from the DNA. The sample table holds roughly 240,000 clones, of which about four fifths were seen once. 4.5% to 6% of the sample belongs to the ten largest clones.

As to this clone: Its antigen remains undetermined. The sample holds no much larger clone one base away, and base qualities are not on file.

Results and caveats for the whole study, not just this receptor: A later analysis associated 15,000 to 20,000 TCR beta sequences with specific HLA alleles at a false discovery rate of 0.05. In a later genetic analysis, a missense DCLRE1C variant was associated with V-gene and J-gene trimming of TCR beta chains, and the association was replicated in an independent cohort. Compared with the approximately 700-donor mean, donors in an Asian-associated ancestry cluster had fewer N-insertions in productive TCRs, according to a later genetic analysis. In a later analysis, most CMV-associated TCR beta chains were found to appear HLA-restricted, with HLA associations seemingly driven largely by CMV exposure. Most TCR sequences were seen in very few donors, while some public TCRs were found in many individuals. A total of some 180 TCR beta chains were listed by the study as associated with cytomegalovirus. The presence/absence analyses assumed that sequencing depth was roughly uniform across donors, and that assumption may not be true. According to a later analysis, parvovirus B19, influenza, CMV and Epstein-Barr virus appeared linked to several top co-occurrence clusters. A further reported finding was that TCR beta sequences accurately predicted the HLA-A and HLA-B alleles for most subjects in the first cohort. Cytomegalovirus status was reported to be diagnosed by the classifier with high specificity and sensitivity in both the original and validation cohorts. A cluster of highly shared sequence variants was judged likely to be a technical artifact of the sequencing pipeline. Strong co-occurrence of HLA alleles, especially DR and DQ, made assigning TCR associations to individual alleles difficult. In vitro tests confirmed that a few of the cytomegalovirus-associated TCR beta chains recognize cytomegalovirus antigens. Compared with equally common non-associated chains, HLA-associated TCR beta chains in a later analysis were more clonally expanded and had lower generation probabilities. Because counts were too low, roughly 18 rarely observed V segments, including chromosome 9 orphons, were left out of the earlier analysis of 587 of the donors. Because HLA typing was missing for some donors at each locus, association tests included only the typed subset. Only TCR beta chains were sequenced in this cohort, and the absence of alpha or paired-chain data limited detectable features. An earlier analysis of several hundred of the donors showed that most TCR beta V segments appeared in productive rearrangements either about 87% or about 30% of the time, which broadly matched IMGT annotations. Linkage disequilibrium might explain the correlated functional status among segregating V segments, but an unknown experimental factor could not be excluded. According to a later analysis, TCR association rates differed among HLA loci, with DRB1 alleles showing the most associated TCRs and HLA-C alleles showing the fewest. Some IMGT-functional V segments, including TRBV6-2 and TRBV6-3, could not be told apart with the 87-base-pair reads, so those segments were excluded. The only immune exposure information available for the cohort was CMV serostatus. The authors suggested that the approach could potentially be extended to other disease states and immunological phenotypes.

The source of this sequence is a middle-aged woman in good health and CMV-seropositive. The V gene is TRBV6-5 and the J gene is TRBJ2-1, with a tentative D gene TRBD1 over 5 matching bases. Sequencing used PBMCs. The DNA reads TGTGCCAGCAGTTACTCGAGGCCAAGGGGAAGCGAGCAGTTCTTC. It is translated as CASSYSRPRGSEQFF.